This T cell receptor (beta chain) appears in the sequencing data of a study of blood T cell repertoires in COVID-19. The CDR3 sequence is 14 residues long. Trimming removed 5 bases at V and 6 bases at J, with 15 bases between. In germline, CDR1 is SGHTA, CDR2 FQGNSA. Profiling relied on immunoSEQ multiplex PCR, and the TCRdb table lists in-frame clones only, not all of them. The table records some 64,000 clones, 84% of them present only once. The rearrangement joins TRBV7-2 to TRBJ2-3; D not certain. Material for sequencing was peripheral blood. This sequence was found in a man aged 55 to 70 with COVID-19, enrolled during active disease. CDR3 loop: CASSVDSQRDTQYF. CDR3 coding DNA: TGTGCCAGCAGCGTTGACTCCCAACGGGATACGCAGTATTTT.